The source of this T cell receptor beta chain is a study of T cell clonotyping in hematopoietic cell transplantation. Study results and limitations: Higher Inverse Simpson Index values in graft donor and pretransplant recipient predicted broader posttransplant TCR diversity. Few recipient clonotypes overlapped donors; over 95% were de novo at given depth. After transplant, recipient diversity fell while pathologically expanded clonotypes grew through day 180.

Clones were sequenced by immunoSEQ multiplex PCR, and TCRdb holds only the in-frame ones, with some missing. The sample records 7,000 to 10,000 clones, roughly 62% being singletons. As regards this clone: Antigen: not known.

The CDR3 consists of 15 residues. CDR1 MNHNY and CDR2 SVGAGI come from the germline V gene (reference sequence). J gave up 6 bases and V 7 bases, and 11 bases lay outside the gene matches. The rearrangement links TRBV6-6 to TRBJ2-2, with 7 bases that match TRBD1. The specimen comprised peripheral blood mononuclear cells, sampled 100 days after allogeneic stem cell transplant. This TCR was sampled from a male patient aged 55-69 years who had an allogeneic stem cell transplant from an unrelated donor, so the T cells may come from the graft donor. Some clones in this sample may be carry-over from other donors' samples. Here the CDR3 DNA reads TGTGCCAGCAACTCCGGGACAGCTAACTCCGGGGAGCTGTTTTTT. Encoded protein: CASNSGTANSGELFF.